These 25 T cell receptor beta chains were all obtained from the same sample, sequenced in a study of CXCR3-negative and CXCR3-positive naive CD8 T cells. cDNA libraries for TRB were generated by 5' RACE incorporating UMI labels. TCRdb reprocessed the 5' RACE reads and stores each CDR3 protein as one record, lacking DNA. The table lists under 85,000 distinct CDR3 sequences. The study, taken as a whole, reports: CXCR3-expressing naive cells carried TRB CDR3s more hydrophobic than those of CXCR3-negative naive cells.

The antigens of these receptors remain unknown. What was sequenced was naive CXCR3+ CD8+ T cells from blood. Subset described: CD45RO-CCR7+CD27+CD95- naive CD8+ T cells expressing CXCR3 (TNR3+). The receptors were sampled from a human donor in good health. Some clones in this sample may be carry-over from other donors' samples.

J is TRBJ2-7 and V is TRBV6-6; TCRdb's assignment of TRBD1 cannot be checked, as there is no DNA. This CDR3 is 15 amino acids long. Germline assignment: CDR1 MNHNY and CDR2 SVGAGI (reference sequence). The CDR3 loop is CASSRDGDRPYEQYF.

J is TRBJ1-2 and V is TRBV29-1; the TCRdb D gene call, TRBD1, has no DNA to confirm it. Per the germline V gene, CDR1 is SQVTM and CDR2 is ANQGSEA. The CDR3 covers 15 residues. The CDR3 is CSVEDEKEGVYGYTF.

The gene calls are TRBV2 and TRBJ2-7. Germline V gives CDR1 SNHLY, CDR2 FYNNEI. There are 13 residues in the CDR3. CDR3 amino acids: CARSVAGQYEQYF. Filled out from reference TRBV2 and TRBJ2-7, the complete variable domain reads EPEVTQTPSHQVTQMGQEVILRCVPISNHLYFYWYRQILGQKVEFLVSFYNNEISEKSEIFDDQFSVERPDGSNFTLKIRSTKLEDSAMYFCARSVAGQYEQYFGPGTRLTVT.

The rearrangement links TRBV5-1 to TRBJ2-7. Per germline, CDR1 SGHRS and CDR2 YFSETQ. The CDR3 contains 14 residues. CDR3: CASSLAQRDYEQYF. The whole variable domain, remainder taken from reference TRBV5-1 and TRBJ2-7, is KAGVTQTPRYLIKTRGQQVTLSCSPISGHRSVSWYQQTPGQGLQFLFEYFSETQRNKGNFPGRFSGRQFSNSRSEMNVSTLELGDSALYLCASSLAQRDYEQYFGPGTRLTVT.

This chain's CDR3 is CASSLSAGPYNEQFF. The rearrangement uses TRBV13 and TRBJ2-1; TCRdb outputs TRBD1, but without DNA this stays unchecked. Germline CDR1 reads PRHDT; CDR2 reads FYEKMQ (reference sequence). This CDR3 contains 15 residues.

The V gene is TRBV10-3, the J gene TRBJ2-7; TCRdb's D call of TRBD2 is untestable without DNA. CDR3 length: 13 residues. Germline assignment: CDR1 ENHRY and CDR2 SYGVKD. The CDR3: CAISEGALGEQYF.

This chain connects TRBV5-1 to TRBJ2-5. This CDR3 is 15 amino acids long. Germline CDR1 reads SGHRS; CDR2 reads YFSETQ. The CDR3 loop reads CASSLISLREETQYF.

This sequence joins TRBV7-9 and TRBJ1-1; TCRdb lists TRBD1, though no DNA is available to test this call. The CDR3 sequence is 14 residues long. Germline-derived CDR1 and CDR2 are SEHNR and FQNEAQ (reference sequence). The CDR3 is CASSRIGQGAEAFF. Looking up the rest from reference TRBV7-9 and TRBJ1-1 gives the full variable domain: DTGVSQNPRHKITKRGQNVTFRCDPISEHNRLYWYRQTLGQGPEFLTYFQNEAQLEKSRLLSDRFSAERPKGSFSTLEIQRTEQGDSAMYLCASSRIGQGAEAFFGQGTRLTVV.

The V and J genes are TRBV21-1 and TRBJ2-7; TCRdb lists TRBD1, though no DNA is available to test this call. TRBV21-1 is reported as a pseudogene. The CDR3 has 17 residues. The chain's CDR3 is CASSVPRGLYRSYEQYF.

CDR3 residues: CASSPAGERVDTQYF. The chain links TRBV27 to TRBJ2-3; TCRdb picks TRBD2, but there is no DNA to check that call. Germline lookup yields CDR1 MNHEY and CDR2 SMNVEV (reference sequence). CDR3 length equals 15 residues.

The V gene is TRBV28, the J gene TRBJ1-6. Per germline, CDR1 MDHEN and CDR2 SYDVKM. The CDR3 runs 16 residues. The CDR3 loop reads CASSNPRSSYNSPLHF.

The CDR3 reads CASSPREYYNEQFF. The rearrangement links TRBV13 to TRBJ2-1; as DNA is missing, the TRBD2 call by TCRdb cannot be tested. This CDR3 is built from 14 residues. Germline assignment: CDR1 PRHDT and CDR2 FYEKMQ (reference sequence).

This chain links TRBV19 with TRBJ1-2; the D gene TCRdb calls, TRBD1, cannot be checked with no DNA. The CDR3 consists of 14 residues. The V gene's germline CDR1 is LNHDA and CDR2 SQIVND (reference sequence). This CDR3 is CASSITAGNYVYTF.

The rearrangement links TRBV28 to TRBJ1-5; lacking DNA, the TRBD1 call made by TCRdb goes unchecked. Germline loops: CDR1 MDHEN, CDR2 SYDVKM. This CDR3 is built from 16 residues. The CDR3 spells CASRDRGEFSNQPQHF. The variable domain in full, completed from reference TRBV28 and TRBJ1-5, reads DVKVTQSSRYLVKRTGEKVFLECVQDMDHENMFWYRQDPGLGLRLIYFSYDVKMKEKGDIPEGYSVSREKKERFSLILESASTNQTSMYLCASRDRGEFSNQPQHFGDGTRLSIL.

This chain uses TRBV11-1 with TRBJ2-3. Per the germline V gene, CDR1 is SGHAT and CDR2 is FQDESV (reference sequence). The CDR3 covers 16 residues. CDR3 region: CASSFSVASSTDTQYF.

The chain carries TRBV12-3 or TRBV12-4 and TRBJ2-1. The CDR3 contains 12 residues. Here the CDR3 reads CASSFLPNEQFF.

The chain joins TRBV7-6 to TRBJ1-2; the D gene TCRdb calls, TRBD1, cannot be checked with no DNA. This CDR3 spans 15 amino acids. Per germline, CDR1 SGHVS and CDR2 FNYEAQ. This chain's CDR3 is CASSPLPGQAYGYTF.

The chain combines TRBV27 with TRBJ2-3; the D call from TCRdb, TRBD1, cannot be confirmed without DNA. Germline V gives CDR1 MNHEY, CDR2 SMNVEV (reference sequence). This CDR3 is built from 11 residues. The CDR3 loop is CATWTGDTQYF.

V and J are TRBV6-6 and TRBJ2-5; without DNA, the TCRdb call of TRBD2 cannot be checked. Germline V lookup: CDR1 MNHNY, CDR2 SVGAGI (reference sequence). The CDR3 loop spans 16 amino acids. CDR3 region: CASSYISAVLKETQYF.

The chain carries TRBV7-9 and TRBJ2-7; TCRdb's assignment of TRBD2 cannot be checked, as there is no DNA. The CDR3 loop spans 15 amino acids. Germline CDR1 SEHNR, CDR2 FQNEAQ (reference sequence). The CDR3 here is CASSLQREVSYEQYF.

The genes are TRBV4-1 and TRBJ2-7; without DNA, the TCRdb call of TRBD1 cannot be checked. The CDR3 has 15 residues. CDR1 is MGHRA and CDR2 is YSYEKL in the germline V gene. The CDR3 protein is CASSQRDRGPHEQYF.

The rearrangement links TRBV25-1 to TRBJ2-7; lacking DNA, the TRBD1 call made by TCRdb goes unchecked. Germline V lookup: CDR1 MGHDK, CDR2 SYGVNS. The CDR3 consists of 18 residues. The CDR3 is CASSEYFVLGDTPYEQYF.

This CDR3 is CASNQGSNPNYGYTF. The rearrangement joins TRBV28 to TRBJ1-2; TCRdb outputs TRBD1, but without DNA this stays unchecked. The germline V gene has CDR1 MDHEN and CDR2 SYDVKM. This CDR3 has 15 residues.

The chain combines TRBV19 with TRBJ1-5; TCRdb reports TRBD1, a call that lacks DNA to check it against. Germline assignment: CDR1 LNHDA and CDR2 SQIVND (reference sequence). The CDR3 runs to 13 residues. CDR3 region: CASLGQANQPQHF.

The rearrangement links TRBV5-1 to TRBJ1-1. This CDR3 has 12 residues. CDR1 is SGHRS and CDR2 is YFSETQ in the germline V gene. The CDR3 region is CASSLGDTEAFF.